Below, 5 T cell receptor beta chains from the same sample are listed, as sequenced in a study of blood T cell repertoires in COVID-19. Libraries were prepared by immunoSEQ multiplex PCR; TCRdb keeps only in-frame clonotypes and omits some of them. The sample lists about 98,000 clones; approximately 92% were seen once. Material for sequencing was peripheral blood. The receptor source for this set is a woman in her fifties or sixties with COVID-19, enrolled during active disease.

J is TRBJ1-2 and V is TRBV5-5, with D uncertain. Trimming shortened V by 0 bases and J by 2 bases, and 8 bases separated the two germline ends. CDR1 SGHKS and CDR2 YYEKEE come from the germline V gene (reference sequence). The CDR3 has 14 amino acids. The CDR3 reads CASSLVASNYGYTF. The CDR3 coding sequence is TGTGCCAGCAGCTTGGTGGCATCCAACTATGGCTACACCTTC.

The V gene is TRBV28, the J gene TRBJ1-5; no reliable D call. Germline CDR1 and CDR2: MDHEN and SYDVKM. Trimming stripped 4 bases from V and 3 bases from J, with 13 bases between. The CDR3 has 15 residues. The CDR3, as DNA: TGTGCCAGCAGTTCTTCTGGCGGAAACAATCAGCCCCAGCATTTT. As protein: CASSSSGGNNQPQHF.

The rearrangement joins TRBV4-2 to TRBJ1-1; TRBD1 agrees at 12 bases. The V gene's germline CDR1 is LGHNA and CDR2 YNFKEQ. The CDR3 is made up of 15 amino acids. Germline trimming cut 1 base from V and 12 bases from J; bases unmatched to any gene: 9. CDR3 loop: CASSQGGQGAHKSFF. The DNA for the CDR3 is TGTGCCAGCAGCCAAGGGGGACAGGGGGCCCATAAGTCTTTCTTT.

The genes are TRBV7-8 and TRBJ2-4; D is possibly TRBD1 (6 bases). The V gene lost 2 bases and the J gene lost 8 bases, with 16 bases spanning the gap. The CDR3 has 15 amino acids. CDR1 SGHVS and CDR2 FQNEAQ come from the germline V gene. The CDR3 loop reads CASSLLGGEKDIQYF. CDR3 in DNA: TGTGCCAGCAGCTTACTAGGGGGTGAAAAGGACATTCAGTACTTC.

The V gene is TRBV5-8, the J gene TRBJ2-1; a possible D gene is TRBD2 (5 bases). Germline values: CDR1 SGHTS, CDR2 YDEGEE. The CDR3 sequence is 12 residues long. V gave up 2 bases and J gave up 9 bases, with 9 bases separating them. The CDR3 region is CASSLRGGEQFF. The CDR3 DNA reads as TGTGCCAGCAGCTTACGGGGTGGTGAGCAGTTCTTC.